This T cell receptor (beta chain) came from a study of cytomegalovirus exposure and HLA in healthy donors. Both 60 Vbeta primers and 13 Jbeta primers went into the PCR. Generated by immunoSEQ multiplex PCR, the TCRdb table keeps only in-frame clones and is missing some. This sample has about 96,000 clones, with roughly 74% found just once. The germline V gene encodes CDR1 SGHTA and CDR2 FQGNSA. The length of the CDR3 is 19 residues. Trimming took 4 bases from V and 3 from J; bases not matched to a gene: 15. The receptor comes from a woman in her seventies in good health and CMV-seropositive. Sequencing was performed on PBMCs. The V and J genes are TRBV7-2 and TRBJ2-4; TRBD2 matches at 10 bases. CDR3 sequence: CASSSRPPKLAGDKNIQYF. DNA for the CDR3: TGTGCCAGCAGCTCCAGACCCCCCAAGCTAGCGGGGGACAAAAACATTCAGTACTTC.